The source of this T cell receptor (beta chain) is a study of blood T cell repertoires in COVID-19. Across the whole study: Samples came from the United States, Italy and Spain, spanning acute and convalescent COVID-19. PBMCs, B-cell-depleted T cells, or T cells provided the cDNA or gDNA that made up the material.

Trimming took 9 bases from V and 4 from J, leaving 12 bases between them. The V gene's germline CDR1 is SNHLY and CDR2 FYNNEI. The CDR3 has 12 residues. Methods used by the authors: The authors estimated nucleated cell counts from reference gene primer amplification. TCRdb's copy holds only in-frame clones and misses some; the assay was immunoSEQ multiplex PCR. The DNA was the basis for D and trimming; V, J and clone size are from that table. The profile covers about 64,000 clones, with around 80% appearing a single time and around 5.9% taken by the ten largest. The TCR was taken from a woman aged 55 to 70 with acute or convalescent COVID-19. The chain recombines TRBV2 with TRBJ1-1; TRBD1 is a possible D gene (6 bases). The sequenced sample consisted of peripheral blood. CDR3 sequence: CASTGISTEAFF. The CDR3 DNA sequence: TGTGCCAGTACAGGGATCTCCACTGAAGCTTTCTTT.